The 26 T cell receptor beta chains below come from one sample, sequenced in a study of liver allograft versus peripheral blood T cells. Study overall: The authors compared T cell receptor repertoires in transplanted livers with recipients' peripheral blood repertoires.

MiXCR was run by TCRdb on the reads, yielding one entry per CDR3 protein. The repertoire holds around 12,000 distinct CDR3 sequences, approximately 17% seen once, with about 12% in the top ten. These receptors were collected from a human patient who had a liver transplant. Some T cells may originate from the graft donor.

J is TRBJ2-7 and V is TRBV6-1; D unclear. The CDR3 sequence is 12 residues long. The germline V gene has CDR1 MNHNS and CDR2 SASEGT. The V end lost 5 bases, the J end lost 3 bases, and 8 bases lay between the germline ends. For the CDR3, the DNA is TGTGCCAGCAGTTTCTCGGACTACGAGCAGTACTTC. Translated: CASSFSDYEQYF.

Only a few counts were recorded for this clonotype. The V and J genes are TRBV20-1 and TRBJ2-1; TRBD2 is a possible D gene (7 bases). V was clipped by 3 bases and J by 6 bases, with 12 bases between them. The CDR3 sequence is 13 residues long. Germline V CDR1 and CDR2: DFQATT, SNEGSKA (reference sequence). CDR3 in DNA: TGCAGTGCTAGCGGGGGGCGATTCAATGAGCAGTTCTTC. The encoded protein is CSASGGRFNEQFF.

This clonotype is medium-sized in the sample. The CDR3 sequence is CASSPRTGTYEQYF. In DNA form, the CDR3 reads TGTGCCAGCTCACCCCGAACAGGGACCTACGAGCAGTACTTC. The genes are TRBV18 and TRBJ2-7, with a weak D call TRBD1 (6 bases). The V gene's germline CDR1 is KGHSH and CDR2 LQKENI. Trimming took 3 bases from V and 2 from J, leaving 11 bases between them. This CDR3 spans 14 amino acids.

The V call is TRBV20-1, the J call TRBJ2-1; D remains ambiguous. The CDR3 has 13 amino acids. Trimming removed 0 bases at V and 9 bases at J, with 12 bases between. Germline-derived CDR1 and CDR2 are DFQATT and SNEGSKA (reference sequence). In nucleotides, the CDR3 is TGCAGTGCTAGAGAGGGTAAGGTGGGTGAGCAGTTCTTC. This codes for CSAREGKVGEQFF.

By frequency in the sample, this clonotype is medium-sized (0.01 to 0.1%). This chain joins TRBV27 and TRBJ1-1, with D uncertain. The V gene lost 1 base and the J gene lost 0 bases, with 6 bases spanning the gap. This CDR3 has 14 residues. Germline CDR1 MNHEY, CDR2 SMNVEV (reference sequence). CDR3 region: CASSLYGLNTEAFF. CDR3 nucleotides: TGTGCCAGCAGTTTATATGGGTTGAACACTGAAGCTTTCTTT.

The sample holds many counts of this clonotype. CDR3 amino acids: CASSSQGRDSNQPQHF. Written as DNA, the CDR3 is TGTGCCAGCAGTTCCCAGGGGCGGGATAGCAATCAGCCCCAGCATTTT. The chain uses TRBV6-5 and TRBJ1-5; D may be TRBD1 (6 bases). The CDR3 covers 16 residues. Germline CDR1 MNHEY, CDR2 SVGAGI. V lost 4 bases and J lost 0, with 13 bases in between.

This clonotype has at least ten counts. This sequence joins TRBV7-2 and TRBJ2-3, with unresolved D. Germline-derived CDR1 and CDR2 are SGHTA and FQGNSA. The CDR3 spans 13 residues. V lost 5 bases, J lost 2 bases, and 8 bases lay in between. The CDR3 reads CASSRENTDTQYF. The DNA of the CDR3 is TGTGCCAGCAGCCGAGAAAACACAGATACGCAGTATTTT.

In its sample, this clonotype was seen once. The rearrangement links TRBV28 to TRBJ2-7, with TRBD2 as a possible D gene (6 bases). V shed 6 bases and J shed 3 bases, with 15 bases lying between them. Germline V gene data show CDR1 as MDHEN and CDR2 as SYDVKM. This CDR3 spans 14 amino acids. The CDR3 DNA is TGTGCCAGCAGCCGATTCGGGGGAAGCTACGAGCAGTACTTC. Translation: CASSRFGGSYEQYF.

By share, this clonotype counts as medium-sized. The chain has TRBV27 and TRBJ2-2; D is ambiguous. Germline assignment: CDR1 MNHEY and CDR2 SMNVEV (reference sequence). The CDR3 has 12 amino acids. V lost 9 bases to trimming and J lost 7 bases, with 12 bases between them. As DNA, the CDR3 is TGTGCCAGTCGTCGACGTGACGGGGAGCTGTTTTTT. Translated: CASRRRDGELFF.

By frequency in the sample, this clonotype is medium-sized. The chain couples TRBV13 to TRBJ2-7, with D possibly being TRBD1 (6 bases). V dropped 5 bases and J dropped 2 bases, with 22 bases sitting between them. The CDR3 totals 17 residues. CDR1 and CDR2 (germline): PRHDT, FYEKMQ (reference sequence). The CDR3 spells CASSPGVDRPGAYEQYF. DNA for the CDR3: TGTGCCAGCAGCCCCGGGGTCGACAGGCCAGGGGCCTACGAGCAGTACTTC.

V is TRBV20-1 and J is TRBJ2-1, with 12 bases matching TRBD2. Germline assignment: CDR1 DFQATT and CDR2 SNEGSKA (reference sequence). The CDR3 spans 18 residues. CDR3 coding DNA: TGCAGACGTCGGGACACTAAACAAACTAGCGGGGGGTACAATGAGCAGTTCTTC. Translation: CRRRDTKQTSGGYNEQFF.

The chain recombines TRBV20-1 with TRBJ1-5; a possible D gene is TRBD1 (5 bases). Trimming took off 2 bases at V and 0 bases at J, with 11 bases between the two ends. The CDR3 covers 15 residues. Germline assignment: CDR1 DFQATT and CDR2 SNEGSKA (reference sequence). The CDR3 loop is CSARLQDTSNQPQHF. For the CDR3, the DNA is TGCAGTGCTAGACTACAGGATACTAGCAATCAGCCCCAGCATTTT.

In its sample, this clonotype was seen many times. CDR3 residues: CASSRTGVVGQPQHF. CDR3 sequence (DNA): TGTGCCAGTAGCCGGACAGGGGTTGTTGGACAGCCCCAGCATTTT. The chain links TRBV19 to TRBJ1-5; TRBD1 matches at 9 bases. V dropped 6 bases and J dropped 7; count of bases not matched to a gene: 10. CDR1 is LNHDA, CDR2 SQIVND, per germline (reference sequence). The length of the CDR3 is 15 residues.

The chain combines TRBV12-3 or TRBV12-4 with TRBJ1-1, with D maybe TRBD1 (6 bases). The V and J ends lost 3 bases and 1 base respectively, with 12 bases between them. This CDR3 is built from 15 residues. The CDR3 spells CASSLDRGTNTEAFF. Here the CDR3 DNA reads TGTGCCAGCAGTTTGGACAGAGGAACGAACACTGAAGCTTTCTTT.

The table lists this clonotype with many counts. The CDR3 loop is CASTRTDPGVSYEQYF. CDR3 in DNA: TGTGCCAGCACACGGACCGATCCCGGAGTATCCTACGAGCAGTACTTC. The chain combines TRBV6-1 with TRBJ2-7; D is ambiguous. The CDR3 consists of 16 residues. Trimming removed 7 bases at V and 1 base at J, with 20 bases between. The V gene's germline CDR1 is MNHNS and CDR2 SASEGT.

There are many counts of this clonotype. Written as DNA, the CDR3 is TGTGCCAGCTCAATCTGGACAGGGGAGAATGAAGCTTTCTTT. Translated, it gives CASSIWTGENEAFF. The chain links TRBV18 to TRBJ1-1, with 9 bases fitting TRBD1. V shed 5 bases and J 7 bases; nucleotides not matched to a gene: 8. The CDR3 extends over 14 amino acids. Germline assignment: CDR1 KGHSH and CDR2 LQKENI.

On this clonotype: A much larger clone is a single base away; this may be a read error. This CDR3 is CSAWSFNEQFF. In DNA, the CDR3 is TGCAGTGCTTGGAGCTTCAATGAGCAGTTCTTC. V and J are TRBV20-1 and TRBJ2-1; no firm D call. The CDR3 sequence is 11 residues long. Germline V lookup: CDR1 DFQATT, CDR2 SNEGSKA (reference sequence). V lost 5 bases, J lost 6 bases, and 8 bases lay in between.

This clonotype was counted ten times or more. The CDR3 is CASSLDRGITNEKLFF. The CDR3 nucleotides read TGTGCCAGCAGCTTGGACAGAGGGATAACTAATGAAAAACTGTTTTTT. The chain carries TRBV5-4 and TRBJ1-4, with D unclear. The CDR3 extends over 16 amino acids. The V end lost 0 bases, the J end lost 1 base, and 10 bases lay between the germline ends. CDR1 SGHNT and CDR2 YYREEE come from the germline V gene (reference sequence).

J is TRBJ1-5 and V is TRBV11-1, with 8 bases that match TRBD1. CDR1 is SGHAT, CDR2 FQDESV, per germline (reference sequence). The CDR3 length is 15 residues. V was clipped by 3 bases and J by 1 base; unmatched bases: 2. The DNA for the CDR3 is TGTGCCAGCAGCTTCGACAGGGGAAGCAATCAGCCCCAGCATTTT. It specifies CASSFDRGSNQPQHF.

This clonotype is categorized as medium-sized (0.01 to 0.1%). The gene calls are TRBV6-2 or TRBV6-3 and TRBJ2-3, with 9 bases fitting TRBD2. V lost 2 bases, J lost 5 bases, and 8 bases stayed unmatched. Germline values: CDR1 MNHEY, CDR2 SVGEGT. CDR3 length: 16 amino acids. The CDR3 DNA reads TGTGCCAGCAGTTACGGGTCCAGCGGGAGGTTAGATACGCAGTATTTT. Translated: CASSYGSSGRLDTQYF.

Within the sample, this clonotype is medium-sized. The CDR3 loop reads CAISGLGELGTDTQYF. The CDR3 nucleotides are TGTGCCATCAGTGGTTTGGGGGAATTGGGCACAGATACGCAGTATTTT. This chain joins TRBV10-3 and TRBJ2-3; TRBD1 or TRBD2 may be the D gene (5 bases each). CDR1 is ENHRY and CDR2 is SYGVKD in the germline V gene. Trimming removed 4 bases from V and 1 base from J, with 15 bases in between. The CDR3 has 16 residues.

This clonotype has a single count. The rearrangement joins TRBV25-1 to TRBJ1-2, with D uncertain. The germline V and J ends were trimmed by 2 bases and 5 bases, with 9 bases remaining between them. Germline V gene lookup returns CDR1 MGHDK and CDR2 SYGVNS. The CDR3 length is 13 residues. CDR3 protein: CASSEENSYGYTF. CDR3 sequence (DNA): TGTGCCAGCAGTGAAGAGAACAGTTATGGCTACACCTTC.

The V gene is TRBV18, the J gene TRBJ2-1, with a weak D call TRBD1 (5 bases). CDR1 and CDR2 (germline): KGHSH, LQKENI. This CDR3 is built from 15 residues. The V end was cut by 6 bases, the J end by 8 bases, with 20 bases between. CDR3 coding DNA: TGTGCCAGCTCCCCCTCTCATCAGGGTATAGATGAGCAGTTCTTC. Amino acid sequence: CASSPSHQGIDEQFF.

This chain uses TRBV5-6 with TRBJ2-1; 8 bases are shared with TRBD2. Trimming cost V 4 bases and J 7 bases; bases outside gene matches: 10. This CDR3 region has 15 residues. Germline CDR1 reads SGHDT; CDR2 reads YYEEEE. CDR3 DNA sequence: TGTGCCAGCAGCGGGGCGGGAGGAAGGAAGAATGAGCAGTTCTTC. This encodes CASSGAGGRKNEQFF.

This clonotype appeared a few times. The V gene is TRBV28, the J gene TRBJ2-2; TRBD1 agrees at 10 bases. Germline CDR1 is MDHEN and CDR2 is SYDVKM. The V segment lost 4 bases and the J segment 7 bases; nucleotides outside the gene matches: 6. The CDR3 spans 15 residues. CDR3 DNA sequence: TGTGCCAGCAGTTCGGACAGGGGGAAGGGCGGGGAGCTGTTTTTT. It yields the protein CASSSDRGKGGELFF.

This clonotype is medium-sized within its sample. This chain links TRBV7-2 with TRBJ1-4, with a possible D match to TRBD1 (5 bases). The V gene's germline CDR1 is SGHTA and CDR2 FQGNSA. V was clipped by 6 bases and J by 6 bases, with 14 bases between them. This CDR3 comprises 14 residues. The CDR3 protein is CASRKGTGDEKLFF. For the CDR3, the DNA is TGTGCCAGCAGAAAAGGGACGGGGGATGAAAAACTGTTTTTT.